The 23 T cell receptor beta chains below all came from one sample that was sequenced in a study of shared clonotypes between healthy human individuals. Clones were read by immunoSEQ multiplex PCR, and TCRdb kept only the in-frame ones, dropping some. The sample contains about 480,000 clones, around 79% of which appear only once. Specimen: PBMCs. The receptors were gathered from a woman in her thirties or forties in good health. Some clones in this sample may be carry-over from other donors' samples.

This chain links TRBV28 with TRBJ1-4; TRBD1 might be the D (6 bases). Germline assignment: CDR1 MDHEN and CDR2 SYDVKM. The CDR3 totals 14 residues. V dropped 7 bases and J dropped 7 bases, with 16 bases sitting between them. CDR3 region: CASTLQGRGEKLFF. The CDR3, as DNA: TGTGCCAGCACCCTACAGGGTAGGGGTGAAAAACTGTTTTTT. The full variable domain, its missing parts supplied by reference TRBV28 and TRBJ1-4, is DVKVTQSSRYLVKRTGEKVFLECVQDMDHENMFWYRQDPGLGLRLIYFSYDVKMKEKGDIPEGYSVSREKKERFSLILESASTNQTSMYLCASTLQGRGEKLFFGSGTQLSVL.

The chain recombines TRBV27 with TRBJ2-7; D is uncertain. This CDR3 region has 12 residues. Trimming took off 2 bases at V and 2 bases at J, with 4 bases between the two ends. CDR1 and CDR2 (germline): MNHEY, SMNVEV (reference sequence). The CDR3 nucleotides read TGTGCCAGCAGTTTACAGGCCTACGAGCAGTACTTC. This codes for CASSLQAYEQYF.

This clone is a singleton in its sample. The CDR3 region has the DNA TGTGCCAGCAGCGGCGGGACAGGTGATCTGGTGGCCAACGTCCTGACTTTC. As protein: CASSGGTGDLVANVLTF. The chain uses TRBV5-4 and TRBJ2-6; TRBD1 matches at 8 bases. V dropped 4 bases and J dropped 6; count of bases not matched to a gene: 12. The length of the CDR3 is 17 residues. Germline V gives CDR1 SGHNT, CDR2 YYREEE (reference sequence). The full variable domain, completed using reference TRBV5-4 and TRBJ2-6, is ETGVTQSPTHLIKTRGQQVTLRCSSQSGHNTVSWYQQALGQGPQFIFQYYREEENGRGNFPPRFSGLQFPNYSSELNVNALELDDSALYLCASSGGTGDLVANVLTFGAGSRLTVL.

CDR3 residues: CSVGWDDEQYF. CDR3 nucleotide sequence: TGCAGCGTTGGTTGGGACGACGAGCAGTACTTC. The gene calls are TRBV29-1 and TRBJ2-7; perhaps D is TRBD1 or TRBD2 (5 bases each). Deletions cut 4 bases from V and 5 bases from J, with 9 bases between. The CDR3 contains 11 residues. CDR1 and CDR2 (germline): SQVTM, ANQGSEA.

The table lists this clone with a few counts. The chain joins TRBV6-5 to TRBJ2-5, with 9 bases aligning to TRBD2. The end of the DNA aligns better with TRBJ2-7, so the J call may be wrong. CDR1 and CDR2 from the germline V gene are MNHEY and SVGAGI. The CDR3 has 15 amino acids. CDR3 loop: CASSYSPSGNYEQYF. CDR3 nucleotide sequence: TGTGCCAGCAGTTATTCGCCTAGCGGGAACTACGAGCAGTACTTC.

The chain has TRBV5-4 and TRBJ2-2; a possible D gene is TRBD2 (5 bases). This CDR3 region has 16 residues. V dropped 4 bases and J dropped 4 bases, with 17 bases sitting between them. CDR1 is SGHNT and CDR2 is YYREEE in the germline V gene (reference sequence). CDR3 coding DNA: TGTGCCAGCAGCGCCCGCGGGTTGGTTCGCACCGGGGAGCTGTTTTTT. Encoded protein: CASSARGLVRTGELFF. Together with reference TRBV5-4 and TRBJ2-2, the CDR3 gives the full variable domain: ETGVTQSPTHLIKTRGQQVTLRCSSQSGHNTVSWYQQALGQGPQFIFQYYREEENGRGNFPPRFSGLQFPNYSSELNVNALELDDSALYLCASSARGLVRTGELFFGEGSRLTVL.

Here the CDR3 reads CASSPSQVGGADTQYF. The CDR3 nucleotides read TGTGCCAGCTCACCCTCTCAAGTGGGAGGGGCAGATACGCAGTATTTT. The chain recombines TRBV18 with TRBJ2-3; 7 nucleotides agree with TRBD2. CDR3 length: 16 amino acids. Germline trimming cut 3 bases from V and 4 bases from J; bases unmatched to any gene: 10. The germline gives CDR1 KGHSH, CDR2 LQKENI.

This chain links TRBV6-5 with TRBJ2-7; the D call may be TRBD1 or TRBD2 (7 bases each). The CDR3 length is 15 residues. Germline lookup yields CDR1 MNHEY and CDR2 SVGAGI. The ends were cut back, 6 bases at V and 3 bases at J, with 18 bases in the middle. The CDR3 here is CASRLGGGSFYEQYF. As DNA, the CDR3 is TGTGCCAGCAGGCTAGGGGGCGGGAGTTTCTACGAGCAGTACTTC.

Details on this clone: This sample also contains other DNA sequences that code for the same CDR3. This rearrangement joins TRBV9 to TRBJ2-3; D call uncertain. CDR3 size: 14 residues. Germline CDR1 SGDLS, CDR2 YYNGEE. V was cut by 3 bases and J by 0 bases, with 8 bases left in between. CDR3 sequence: CASSASGSTDTQYF. The CDR3 DNA sequence: TGTGCCAGCAGCGCATCCGGGAGCACAGATACGCAGTATTTT.

The chain recombines TRBV5-1 with TRBJ2-7, with D possibly matching TRBD1 (6 bases). Germline CDR1 and CDR2: SGHRS and YFSETQ. CDR3 length: 13 residues. The germline V and J ends were trimmed by 7 bases and 6 bases, with 17 bases remaining between them. This chain's CDR3 is CASSPEGVREQYF. The CDR3, as DNA: TGCGCCAGCTCGCCCGAGGGGGTCCGCGAGCAGTACTTC.

The rearrangement links TRBV10-3 to TRBJ2-7; 12 positions match TRBD2. Germline CDR1 is ENHRY and CDR2 is SYGVKD. The trim removed 5 bases at V and 0 bases at J, leaving 2 bases unmatched. This CDR3 has 15 residues. CDR3 in amino acids: CAISTTSGSSYEQYF. The CDR3 nucleotides read TGTGCCATCAGTACGACTAGCGGGAGCTCCTACGAGCAGTACTTC.

The V gene is TRBV7-3, the J gene TRBJ2-1; D may be TRBD2 (6 bases). CDR1 is SGHTA, CDR2 FQGTGA, per germline. The CDR3 is made up of 14 amino acids. Trimming removed 5 bases from V and 8 bases from J, with 16 bases in between. CDR3 coding DNA: TGTGCCAGCAGCCCTCTTACTAGCTCCCATGAGCAGTTCTTC. Translating gives CASSPLTSSHEQFF.

The V call is TRBV27, the J call TRBJ2-7, with D uncertain. CDR3 size: 14 residues. Between the trimmed V and J ends, which lost 3 bases and 2 bases, there was a span of 11 bases. Germline V lookup: CDR1 MNHEY, CDR2 SMNVEV (reference sequence). CDR3 amino acids: CASSFRDPTYEQYF. The CDR3 DNA follows: TGTGCCAGCAGTTTTAGAGACCCAACCTACGAGCAGTACTTC.

The chain recombines TRBV5-1 with TRBJ2-7, with D tentatively TRBD2 (5 bases). Trimming cost V 5 bases and J 0 bases, with 12 bases left between them. There are 14 residues in the CDR3. The V gene's germline CDR1 is SGHRS and CDR2 YFSETQ. The CDR3 nucleotides are TGCGCCAGCAGATCGAGCGGTTTCTCCTACGAGCAGTACTTC. Its protein product is CASRSSGFSYEQYF.

The chain is built from TRBV6-1 and TRBJ1-5; no definite D call. This CDR3 spans 15 amino acids. The V end lost 4 bases, the J end lost 7 bases, and 17 bases lay between the germline ends. CDR1 and CDR2 (germline): MNHNS, SASEGT. In nucleotides, the CDR3 is TGTGCCAGCAGTGTCGTTCCTGGGTCTGAGCAGCCCCAGCATTTT. Translated: CASSVVPGSEQPQHF.

V and J are TRBV29-1 and TRBJ1-1; D is undetermined. Trimming removed 4 bases at V and 4 bases at J, with 13 bases between. Germline loops: CDR1 SQVTM, CDR2 ANQGSEA. The CDR3 sequence is 13 residues long. The CDR3 is CSVGPGVGTEAFF. CDR3 in DNA: TGCAGCGTTGGGCCTGGGGTGGGCACTGAAGCTTTCTTT.

In DNA, the CDR3 is TGTGCCAGCAGGCTCGGACAGGGGGTCTACAATGAGCAGTTCTTC. This translates into CASRLGQGVYNEQFF. The rearrangement joins TRBV6-5 to TRBJ2-1, with TRBD1 identical over 10 bases. The CDR3 sequence is 15 residues long. CDR1 is MNHEY and CDR2 is SVGAGI in the germline V gene. Trimming removed 6 bases from V and 3 bases from J; junction bases left unmatched: 5.

The chain couples TRBV7-9 to TRBJ2-2, with D possibly being TRBD2 (5 bases). CDR3 size: 14 residues. The germline V gene encodes CDR1 SEHNR and CDR2 FQNEAQ (reference sequence). V shed 4 bases and J shed 5 bases, with 11 bases lying between them. CDR3: CASSSTGITGELFF. Written as DNA, the CDR3 is TGTGCCAGCAGCTCCACGGGGATTACCGGGGAGCTGTTTTTT.

V usage is TRBV2 and J usage is TRBJ1-4; 7 bases align to TRBD1. V dropped 6 bases and J dropped 3; count of bases not matched to a gene: 7. Germline-derived CDR1 and CDR2 are SNHLY and FYNNEI. This CDR3 spans 15 amino acids. DNA for the CDR3: TGTGCCAGCAGCGAACTGACAGGGTCTAATGAAAAACTGTTTTTT. Protein: CASSELTGSNEKLFF.

J is TRBJ2-1 and V is TRBV7-9, with 8 bases that match TRBD2. CDR3 length: 13 amino acids. The trim removed 7 bases at V and 8 bases at J, leaving 7 bases unmatched. In germline, CDR1 is SEHNR, CDR2 FQNEAQ (reference sequence). In DNA, the CDR3 is TGTGCCAGCAAATTAGCGGGATTGGATGAGCAGTTCTTC. Its translation is CASKLAGLDEQFF.

The genes are TRBV18 and TRBJ1-2, with 7 bases identical to TRBD1. V trimming: 3 bases; J trimming: 3 bases; junction bases outside the gene matches: 13. This CDR3 comprises 17 residues. The germline gives CDR1 KGHSH, CDR2 LQKENI. The CDR3: CASSPPAGGFGDYGYTF. CDR3 sequence (DNA): TGTGCCAGCTCACCCCCTGCAGGGGGATTCGGGGACTATGGCTACACCTTC.

This sequence joins TRBV5-1 and TRBJ2-1; D not certain. CDR1 and CDR2 from the germline V gene are SGHRS and YFSETQ. The germline V and J ends were trimmed by 4 bases and 8 bases, with 19 bases remaining between them. This CDR3 is built from 15 residues. The CDR3 protein is CASSKPEKSFDEQFF. DNA for the CDR3: TGCGCCAGCAGCAAGCCCGAGAAATCGTTCGATGAGCAGTTCTTC. Variable domain in full (rest from reference TRBV5-1 and TRBJ2-1): KAGVTQTPRYLIKTRGQQVTLSCSPISGHRSVSWYQQTPGQGLQFLFEYFSETQRNKGNFPGRFSGRQFSNSRSEMNVSTLELGDSALYLCASSKPEKSFDEQFFGPGTRLTVL.

The chain has TRBV27 and TRBJ2-5; D may be TRBD1 (5 bases). V dropped 2 bases and J dropped 5 bases, with 15 bases sitting between them. Germline assignment: CDR1 MNHEY and CDR2 SMNVEV (reference sequence). CDR3 length equals 15 residues. The CDR3: CASSLRGRRGETQYF. The CDR3 DNA sequence: TGTGCCAGCAGTTTAAGGGGTCGAAGGGGTGAGACCCAGTACTTC.